The 19 T cell receptor beta chains presented below share a single source sample, sequenced in a study of blood T cell repertoires in COVID-19. The repertoire was sequenced with immunoSEQ multiplex PCR; TCRdb's copy has only in-frame clones and lacks some. The sample contains more than 85,000 clones, roughly 92% of which appear only once. Sequenced: peripheral blood. The receptors were gathered from a man aged 70 or older with acute or convalescent COVID-19.

The sample holds a few counts of this clone. The chain links TRBV4-2 to TRBJ2-7, with TRBD2 as a possible D gene (5 bases). Germline loops: CDR1 LGHNA, CDR2 YNFKEQ. The CDR3 consists of 13 residues. V was trimmed by 1 base and J by 6 bases, leaving 10 bases between them. The DNA of the CDR3 is TGTGCCAGCAGCCAAGGAGGGAGTGGCGAGCAGTACTTC. Encoded protein: CASSQGGSGEQYF.

The rearrangement joins TRBV5-1 to TRBJ1-3; 12 bases are a match to TRBD1. This CDR3 comprises 16 residues. Germline V lookup: CDR1 SGHRS, CDR2 YFSETQ. The trim removed 3 bases at V and 3 bases at J, leaving 4 bases unmatched. The CDR3 nucleotides are TGCGCCAGCAGCTGGGGGACAGGGGGCCATGGAAACACCATATATTTT. Protein product: CASSWGTGGHGNTIYF. Full variable domain (rest looked up from reference TRBV5-1 and TRBJ1-3): KAGVTQTPRYLIKTRGQQVTLSCSPISGHRSVSWYQQTPGQGLQFLFEYFSETQRNKGNFPGRFSGRQFSNSRSEMNVSTLELGDSALYLCASSWGTGGHGNTIYFGEGSWLTVV.

The rearrangement links TRBV10-2 to TRBJ2-2, with 13 bases aligning to TRBD2. V lost 5 bases to trimming and J lost 4 bases; unmatched junction nucleotides: 4. Germline V lookup: CDR1 WSHSY, CDR2 SAAADI. This CDR3 comprises 16 residues. Here the CDR3 reads CASSLLAGGPTGELFF. CDR3 nucleotides: TGCGCCAGCAGTCTACTAGCGGGAGGGCCCACCGGGGAGCTGTTTTTT.

The chain has TRBV6-6 and TRBJ2-1; 10 nucleotides align to TRBD1. The CDR3 spans 15 residues. CDR1 is MNHNY, CDR2 SVGAGI, per germline (reference sequence). Trimming at V came to 5 bases and at J to 7 bases, leaving 8 bases not matched to a gene. The CDR3 DNA follows: TGTGCCAGCAGTGGGACAGGGGAGGGGAGGAATGAGCAGTTCTTC. Translation: CASSGTGEGRNEQFF.

This chain connects TRBV7-8 to TRBJ1-1; D may be TRBD1 (6 bases). The germline V gene has CDR1 SGHVS and CDR2 FQNEAQ. Between the trimmed V and J ends, which lost 5 bases and 0 bases, there was a span of 10 bases. CDR3 length: 14 residues. The CDR3 coding sequence is TGTGCCAGCAGCGAGGGACACTTGAACACTGAAGCTTTCTTT. Protein sequence: CASSEGHLNTEAFF.

This chain joins TRBV5-1 and TRBJ2-7; 7 bases map to TRBD2. From germline, CDR1 is SGHRS and CDR2 YFSETQ. V was clipped by 4 bases and J by 1 base; unmatched bases: 14. There are 17 residues in the CDR3. Written as DNA, the CDR3 is TGCGCCAGCAGCCCGCACCCGACTAGCAGGGCATCCTACGAGCAGTACTTC. The encoded protein is CASSPHPTSRASYEQYF.

The chain is built from TRBV6-5 and TRBJ1-1; 8 bases fit TRBD1. The V gene's germline CDR1 is MNHEY and CDR2 SVGAGI. With 6 bases clipped from V and 1 base from J, the junction kept 7 bases outside the gene matches. The CDR3 extends over 15 amino acids. Here the CDR3 reads CASRDRVSRNTEAFF. Here the CDR3 DNA reads TGTGCCAGCAGGGACAGGGTCTCAAGGAACACTGAAGCTTTCTTT.

This chain connects TRBV5-1 to TRBJ2-1, with D possibly being TRBD2 (6 bases). V was trimmed by 5 bases and J by 3 bases, leaving 15 bases between them. The CDR3 totals 15 residues. Germline CDR1 reads SGHRS; CDR2 reads YFSETQ. CDR3 nucleotide sequence: TGCGCCAGCAGGGTCGGGACTGCCCGCTACAATGAGCAGTTCTTC. Amino acids: CASRVGTARYNEQFF.

The chain uses TRBV6-6 and TRBJ2-1, with 10 positions matching TRBD2. J lost 7 bases, V lost 5 bases, and 11 bases had no gene match. Germline loops: CDR1 MNHNY, CDR2 SVGAGI (reference sequence). The CDR3 consists of 16 residues. CDR3 protein: CASSPIAGGGANEQFF. The CDR3 coding sequence is TGTGCCAGCAGTCCCATAGCGGGAGGAGGGGCGAATGAGCAGTTCTTC.

The J gene is TRBJ1-2, the V gene TRBV10-1; a weak D match, TRBD1 (6 bases). The CDR3 length is 13 residues. Germline V gene data show CDR1 as WNHNN and CDR2 as SYGVQD (reference sequence). Between the trimmed V and J ends, which lost 6 bases and 2 bases, there was a span of 10 bases. The CDR3, as DNA: TGCGCCAGCAGCTCGGACAGAAACTATGGCTACACCTTC. Residues: CASSSDRNYGYTF.

The J gene is TRBJ2-5, the V gene TRBV9, with 13 bases identical to TRBD2. The V segment lost 0 bases and the J segment 5 bases; nucleotides outside the gene matches: 4. CDR3 length equals 16 residues. CDR1 SGDLS and CDR2 YYNGEE come from the germline V gene. The CDR3 DNA sequence: TGTGCCAGCAGCGTAGAAAGGACTAGCGGGAGTGAGACCCAGTACTTC. Its translation is CASSVERTSGSETQYF.

The chain joins TRBV7-2 to TRBJ2-7; TRBD2 matches at 10 bases. CDR3 length equals 15 residues. Per the germline V gene, CDR1 is SGHTA and CDR2 is FQGNSA. The junction had 5 bases not matched to a gene; V was cut back by 6 bases and J by 0 bases. CDR3 DNA sequence: TGTGCCAGCAGACTAGGACTAGCGGACTCCTACGAGCAGTACTTC. As protein: CASRLGLADSYEQYF.

V gene TRBV7-8 combines with J gene TRBJ2-1; tentative D call: TRBD2 (6 bases). The CDR3 loop spans 15 amino acids. In germline, CDR1 is SGHVS, CDR2 FQNEAQ. V lost 5 bases and J 6 bases, leaving 17 bases between the germline ends. This CDR3 is CASSPQPGVGNEQFF. CDR3 in DNA: TGTGCCAGCAGCCCCCAGCCGGGAGTGGGCAATGAGCAGTTCTTC. The full variable domain, rest sourced from reference TRBV7-8 and TRBJ2-1, is GAGVSQSPRYKVAKRGQDVALRCDPISGHVSLFWYQQALGQGPEFLTYFQNEAQLDKSGLPSDRFFAERPEGSVSTLKIQRTQQEDSAVYLCASSPQPGVGNEQFFGPGTRLTVL.

The V call is TRBV3-1 (or the pseudogene TRBV3-2), the J call TRBJ2-7; D is perhaps TRBD2 (5 bases). The CDR3 extends over 13 amino acids. V was clipped by 0 bases and J by 10 bases, with 13 bases between them. Per germline, CDR1 LGHDT and CDR2 YNNKEL (reference sequence). This chain's CDR3 is CASSQDSAENQYF. As DNA, the CDR3 is TGTGCCAGCAGCCAAGATAGCGCAGAGAATCAGTACTTC.

The gene calls are TRBV27 and TRBJ1-5, with D perhaps matching TRBD1 (5 bases). There are 14 residues in the CDR3. The V end lost 8 bases, the J end lost 8 bases, and 19 bases lay between the germline ends. Germline V gene data show CDR1 as MNHEY and CDR2 as SMNVEV (reference sequence). CDR3 bases: TGTGCCAGCTGGGGATTACAGGCTGGGGAGCCCCAGCATTTT. Its translation: CASWGLQAGEPQHF.

The genes are TRBV5-1 and TRBJ1-1; 9 bases match TRBD1. The germline CDR1 and CDR2 sequences are SGHRS and YFSETQ. Trimming cost V 0 bases and J 4 bases; bases outside gene matches: 4. The CDR3 loop spans 15 amino acids. CDR3 amino acids: CASSLDRGRRTEAFF. The CDR3 nucleotides are TGCGCCAGCAGCTTGGACAGGGGGCGTCGCACTGAAGCTTTCTTT.

The chain couples TRBV29-1 to TRBJ1-2; 9 positions agree with TRBD1. CDR1 and CDR2 from the germline V gene are SQVTM and ANQGSEA. There are 15 residues in the CDR3. The V and J ends lost 6 bases and 8 bases, in that order; junction bases with no gene match: 16. The DNA of the CDR3 is TGCAGCGTGCGGGACCGGGACAGGGTAATTGGCGGCTACACCTTC. Translated, it gives CSVRDRDRVIGGYTF. The variable domain in full, completed from reference TRBV29-1 and TRBJ1-2, reads SAVISQKPSRDICQRGTSLTIQCQVDSQVTMMFWYRQQPGQSLTLIATANQGSEATYESGFVIDKFPISRPNLTFSTLTVSNMSPEDSSIYLCSVRDRDRVIGGYTFGSGTRLTVV.

This clone turned up a few times. V usage is TRBV5-6 and J usage is TRBJ2-7, with TRBD1 as a possible D gene (5 bases). Looked up from germline, CDR1 is SGHDT and CDR2 is YYEEEE. The V end lost 7 bases, the J end lost 4 bases, and 21 bases lay between the germline ends. This CDR3 is built from 15 residues. In nucleotides, the CDR3 is TGTGCCAGCTGCCCCACAGGAAGCCTGGGGTACGAGCAGTACTTC. Protein: CASCPTGSLGYEQYF.

J is TRBJ2-7 and V is TRBV6-5; D may be TRBD2 (5 bases). The V end was cut by 0 bases, the J end by 3 bases, with 12 bases between. The CDR3 consists of 15 residues. Germline loops: CDR1 MNHEY, CDR2 SVGAGI. Here the CDR3 reads CASSYSGNGGYEQYF. CDR3 DNA: TGTGCCAGCAGTTACTCGGGTAATGGAGGCTACGAGCAGTACTTC.